A selection of T cell receptor beta chains follows, all from one sample in a study of CD8+ T cells in alopecia areata. Clones were read by immunoSEQ multiplex PCR, and TCRdb kept only the in-frame ones, dropping some. The sample lists about 220,000 clones, approximately 57% occurring once. The specimen comprised CD4+ T cells sorted from blood, sampled at week 4, from a patient treated with tofacitinib. The receptors were gathered from a human donor with alopecia areata. CDR3s include the opening cysteine and the closing phenylalanine or tryptophan. D genes are given only for firm matches. The size of a clone is reported for some rows only, either as once, few or many, or as a class for expanded clones.

j_call v_call d_call clone_size cdr3_aa cdr3_nt
TRBJ1-2 TRBV11-2 TRBD1 - CASSAPRGTGGSGYTF TGTGCCAGCAGCGCCCCTCGCGGGACAGGGGGCTCCGGCTACACCTTC
TRBJ2-7 TRBV6-5 TRBD1 - CASRAGTGGGEQYF TGTGCCAGCAGAGCCGGGACAGGGGGCGGTGAGCAGTACTTC
TRBJ2-7 TRBV5-1 - - CASSLGKTEDRLEQYF TGCGCCAGCAGCTTGGGCAAGACGGAAGATCGGCTCGAGCAGTACTTC
TRBJ1-3 TRBV29-1 - - CSAARSSGNTIYF TGCAGCGCTGCTCGAAGCTCTGGAAACACCATATATTTT
TRBJ1-2 TRBV2 - - CASRKGGGDNYGYTF TGTGCCAGCAGAAAAGGGGGAGGGGATAACTATGGCTACACCTTC
TRBJ1-1 TRBV14 TRBD1 few CASSQGDRLNTEAFF TGTGCCAGCAGCCAAGGGGACAGGCTAAACACTGAAGCTTTCTTT
TRBJ1-2 TRBV29-1 TRBD1 - CSVRLRGLYGYTF TGCAGCGTGCGCCTCAGGGGGCTTTATGGCTACACCTTC
TRBJ1-1 TRBV7-7 - - CASRGALGTEAFF TGTGCCAGCAGGGGAGCTTTAGGCACTGAAGCTTTCTTT
TRBJ2-3 TRBV9 TRBD2 - CASSARTSGEKDTQYF TGTGCCAGCAGCGCCCGGACTAGCGGGGAGAAAGATACGCAGTATTTT
TRBJ1-5 TRBV15 - - CATSVRSNQPQHF TGTGCCACCAGCGTTCGGAGCAATCAGCCCCAGCATTTT
TRBJ2-7 TRBV7-8 - once CASSLTYEQYF TGTGCCAGCAGCTTGACCTACGAGCAGTACTTC
TRBJ1-1 TRBV5-8 - - CASSRAVNTEAFF TGTGCCAGCAGTCGAGCGGTGAACACTGAAGCTTTCTTT
TRBJ2-3 TRBV6-4 - - CASSYQSTDTQYF TGTGCCAGCAGTTACCAGAGCACAGATACGCAGTATTTT
TRBJ2-7 TRBV2 - once CASSEGPYEQYF TGTGCCAGCAGTGAAGGCCCATACGAGCAGTACTTC
TRBJ1-6 TRBV5-6 - - CASSADSTYNSPLHF TGTGCCAGCAGCGCGGACAGCACCTATAATTCACCCCTCCACTTT
TRBJ2-7 TRBV9 - - CASTYPLLSTHNALYEQYF TGTGCCAGCACATACCCTCTGCTCAGTACACATAATGCTCTCTACGAGCAGTACTTC
TRBJ1-1 TRBV5-1 - - CASSEGGTGRGTEAFF TGCGCCAGCAGCGAGGGAGGTACGGGTAGAGGCACTGAAGCTTTCTTT
TRBJ2-3 TRBV5-1 - - CASSFRGTYTDTQYF TGCGCCAGCAGCTTTAGGGGGACCTACACAGATACGCAGTATTTT